Below are 8 T cell receptor beta chains sequenced from a single sample in a study of blood T cell repertoires in COVID-19. Profiling relied on immunoSEQ multiplex PCR, and the TCRdb table lists in-frame clones only, not all of them. The sample holds 130,000 to 150,000 clones; about 83% are singletons and the top ten take approximately 4.2%. The sequencing sample was made of peripheral blood. Source of these receptors: a woman aged 40 to 55 with acute or convalescent COVID-19.

In this sample, this clone turned up once. J is TRBJ2-3 and V is TRBV5-1, with D tentatively TRBD2 (7 bases). V lost 5 bases and J 0 bases, leaving 10 bases between the germline ends. Germline V gene sequence: CDR1 SGHRS, CDR2 YFSETQ. This CDR3 region has 14 residues. The CDR3 region is CASRGGESTDTQYF. Written as DNA, the CDR3 is TGCGCCAGCAGAGGGGGGGAGAGCACAGATACGCAGTATTTT.

The chain links TRBV27 to TRBJ1-5; no reliable D call. V was shortened by 2 bases and J by 0 bases, with 8 bases between the two germline ends. Germline V CDR1 and CDR2: MNHEY, SMNVEV (reference sequence). This CDR3 has 15 residues. The CDR3 protein is CASSLTRDSNQPQHF. Written as DNA, the CDR3 is TGTGCCAGCAGTTTAACCCGCGATAGCAATCAGCCCCAGCATTTT.

The V gene is TRBV19, the J gene TRBJ1-5; D perhaps matches TRBD1 (6 bases). Germline V gene data show CDR1 as LNHDA and CDR2 as SQIVND (reference sequence). Trimming removed 4 bases at V and 4 bases at J, with 20 bases between. This CDR3 spans 17 amino acids. The chain's CDR3 is CASSSFAGGRGNQPQHF. CDR3 DNA: TGTGCCAGTAGTAGCTTTGCGGGGGGGCGGGGGAATCAGCCCCAGCATTTT.

The rearrangement links TRBV2 to TRBJ1-1; TRBD1 matches 10 bases. Germline CDR1 is SNHLY and CDR2 is FYNNEI. The CDR3 has 16 residues. J was trimmed by 4 bases and V by 10 bases; bases with no gene match: 15. CDR3 sequence reads: CATRPGQGSGGTEAFF. CDR3 in DNA: TGTGCCACGAGACCGGGACAGGGGTCTGGGGGCACTGAAGCTTTCTTT. The whole variable domain, remainder taken from reference TRBV2 and TRBJ1-1, is EPEVTQTPSHQVTQMGQEVILRCVPISNHLYFYWYRQILGQKVEFLVSFYNNEISEKSEIFDDQFSVERPDGSNFTLKIRSTKLEDSAMYFCATRPGQGSGGTEAFFGQGTRLTVV.

The chain couples TRBV7-9 to TRBJ2-5, with 9 nucleotides matching TRBD2. This CDR3 is built from 15 residues. J gave up 3 bases and V 2 bases, and 4 bases lay outside the gene matches. The germline V gene has CDR1 SEHNR and CDR2 FQNEAQ (reference sequence). The CDR3 spells CASSLTGLAKETQYF. The CDR3, as DNA: TGTGCCAGCAGCTTAACAGGACTAGCGAAAGAGACCCAGTACTTC.

V is TRBV10-1 and J is TRBJ2-1, with 11 bases matching TRBD2. After removal of 2 bases from V and 4 bases from J, the junction contained 4 bases not matched to a gene. The CDR3 sequence is 16 residues long. Germline V CDR1 and CDR2: WNHNN, SYGVQD (reference sequence). This CDR3 reads CASSEAGLAEYNEQFF. The CDR3 nucleotides read TGCGCCAGCAGTGAGGCGGGACTAGCGGAGTACAATGAGCAGTTCTTC.

This clone came up a few times. The chain employs TRBV30 and TRBJ1-2, with TRBD1 matching 9 bases. Germline V CDR1 and CDR2: GTSNPN, SVGIG (reference sequence). V shed 8 bases, J shed 8 bases, and the junction held 21 bases outside the gene matches. The CDR3 loop spans 16 amino acids. The CDR3 DNA reads as TGTGCCACGACGGGAACAGGGGGCGTTAGGGCGTCGGGCTACACCTTC. Amino acids: CATTGTGGVRASGYTF.

The chain links TRBV5-6 to TRBJ2-4; D is perhaps TRBD1 (6 bases). There are 14 residues in the CDR3. CDR1 is SGHDT, CDR2 YYEEEE, per germline. V was trimmed by 4 bases and J by 5 bases, leaving 13 bases between them. In DNA, the CDR3 is TGTGCCAGCAGCCCCCCGGACAGAGAAAACATTCAGTACTTC. Translating it yields CASSPPDRENIQYF.